A single sample is the source of the 26 T cell receptor delta chains below, sequenced in a study of gamma-delta T cells after stem cell transplantation. TCRdb used CATT to re-call clones from the RT-PCR reads. The sample shows under 2,500 delta-chain clones, around 6% of them seen only once. The sample was gamma-delta T cells. Receptors were obtained from a human donor. It is not recorded whose cells these are; they may come from a transplant donor.

In its sample, this clone is large. The identical CDR3 is also encoded by other nucleotide sequences in the sample. The rearrangement uses TRDV2 and TRDJ1; 13 bases align to TRDD3. The CDR3 runs 19 residues. Looked up from germline, CDR1 is GEAIGNYY and CDR2 is EKD. V shed 3 bases and J 9 bases; nucleotides not matched to a gene: 21. The CDR3 DNA reads TGTGCCTGTGACCCCATACTGGGGGATACGCGACGACCACCCCGGGAACTCATCTTT. Protein product: CACDPILGDTRRPPRELIF.

On this clone itself: This same CDR3 is encoded by further DNA sequences in the sample. The CDR3 sequence is CACDTGELGGFSSWDTRQMFF. The CDR3 nucleotides read TGTGCCTGTGACACCGGCGAGCTCGGGGGTTTTAGCTCCTGGGACACCCGACAGATGTTTTTC. The rearrangement links TRDV2 to TRDJ3, with a weak D call TRDD3 (5 bases). This CDR3 region has 21 residues. With 0 bases removed from V and 0 bases from J, the gap between germline ends came to 20 bases. Germline V gives CDR1 GEAIGNYY, CDR2 EKD.

Note on this clone: Different DNA sequences within this sample yield the same CDR3. The rearrangement joins TRDV2 to TRDJ1; a possible D gene is TRDD2 (7 bases). The germline V and J ends were trimmed by 4 bases and 0 bases, with 29 bases remaining between them. The CDR3 has 20 residues. Per germline, CDR1 GEAIGNYY and CDR2 EKD. The CDR3 region is CACDPIPTSGAVKYTDKLIF. The CDR3 nucleotides read TGTGCCTGTGATCCTATTCCTACGTCTGGGGCCGTTAAGTACACCGATAAACTCATCTTT.

Only a few counts were recorded for this clone. A far more abundant clone sits one base away, making this likely a read error. Other nucleotide sequences in the sample specify the same CDR3. The CDR3 sequence: CACDTVLGDTRSWDTRQMFF. Written as DNA, the CDR3 is TGTGCCTGTGACACCGTACTGGGGGATACGCGGTCCTGGGACACCAGACAGATGTTTTTC. V gene TRDV2 combines with J gene TRDJ3; 13 bases line up with TRDD3. The CDR3 loop spans 20 amino acids. Germline loops: CDR1 GEAIGNYY, CDR2 EKD.

This clone qualifies as medium-sized. This specimen includes other DNA sequences encoding the same CDR3. The chain joins TRDV2 to TRDJ1, with D tentatively TRDD3 (6 bases). Trimming cost V 1 base and J 0 bases, with 11 bases left between them. CDR1 and CDR2 from the germline V gene are GEAIGNYY and EKD. This CDR3 is 15 amino acids long. The DNA of the CDR3 is TGTGCCTGTGACACTTTGGGGGCCAACACCGATAAACTCATCTTT. It translates to CACDTLGANTDKLIF.

This clone counts as medium-sized. The J gene is TRDJ1, the V gene TRDV2; 8 bases line up with TRDD3. The CDR3 has 19 amino acids. With V trimmed by 3 bases and J by 0 bases, 17 bases remained unmatched. Germline CDR1 and CDR2: GEAIGNYY and EKD. This chain's CDR3 is CACDALTTRLGGDTDKLIF. CDR3 coding DNA: TGTGCCTGTGACGCCCTCACTACCCGACTGGGGGGGGACACCGATAAACTCATCTTT.

Details on this clone: It differs at one base from a far larger clone, so likely a read error. Distinct nucleotide sequences in the sample also encode this CDR3. Here the CDR3 reads CALGEWALETGGFLTDKLIF. The CDR3 region has the DNA TGTGCTCTTGGGGAATGGGCCCTTGAGACTGGGGGATTTCTGACCGATAAACTCATCTTT. The gene calls are TRDV1 and TRDJ1; 10 bases are a match to TRDD3. This CDR3 has 20 amino acids. V lost 2 bases and J lost 2; bases outside the gene matches: 17. Germline V gene data show CDR1 as TSWWSYY and CDR2 as QGS.

Comments on this clone: A much larger clonotype is one base distant, so this may be a read error. The chain joins TRDV2 to TRDJ1; D gene ambiguous. Germline CDR1 is GEAIGNYY and CDR2 is EKD. Trimming pared 3 bases from V and 0 bases from J, leaving 13 bases between. The CDR3 extends over 15 amino acids. The DNA for the CDR3 is TGTGCCTGTGACCCCGTTGGGACCAACACCGATAAACTCATCTTT. Translating gives CACDPVGTNTDKLIF.

By share, this clone counts as medium-sized. This chain uses TRDV2 with TRDJ1; TRDD3 matches 10 bases. V lost 1 base to trimming and J lost 8 bases; unmatched junction nucleotides: 6. This CDR3 region has 14 residues. Germline lookup yields CDR1 GEAIGNYY and CDR2 EKD. CDR3 in amino acids: CACDTILGDKKLIF. In DNA, the CDR3 is TGTGCCTGTGACACGATTCTGGGGGATAAGAAACTCATCTTT.

In this sample, this clone turned up a few times. TCRdb has a much larger clone's protein, which differs at residue 14 from the translation of this DNA, likely because of a read error; what is shown is the protein translated from the DNA. CDR3 DNA: TGTGCCTGTGACACCCTCGGTTCGGTCCGGCCCCCGGTCGCCGATAAACTCATCTTT. It is translated as CACDTLGSVRPPVADKLIF. The J gene is TRDJ1, the V gene TRDV2; no clear D. Trimming cost V 0 bases and J 3 bases, with 25 bases left between them. The CDR3 sequence is 19 residues long. Per germline, CDR1 GEAIGNYY and CDR2 EKD.

This clone appeared a few times. This is likely an artifact of a read error, given a far larger clone one base away. Other DNA sequences of this sample code for an identical CDR3. The chain has TRDV2 and TRDJ1, with 9 bases lining up with TRDD3. Germline V gives CDR1 GEAIGNYY, CDR2 EKD. The CDR3 consists of 15 residues. The DNA for the CDR3 is TGCGCCTGTGACACCGTCGCTGGGGGATCCGATAAACTCATCTTT. The encoded protein is CACDTVAGGSDKLIF.

A few counts support this clone. It differs at one base from a far larger clone, so likely a read error. The same CDR3 is also encoded by other DNA sequences in this sample. V is TRDV2 and J is TRDJ1; TRDD3 agrees at 13 bases. CDR1 GEAIGNYY and CDR2 EKD come from the germline V gene. Germline trimming cut 3 bases from V and 10 bases from J; bases unmatched to any gene: 13. The CDR3 contains 16 residues. CDR3 coding DNA: TGTGCCTGTGACCCCATCTTACTGGGGGATACGAACGGACTCATCTTT. Protein sequence: CACDPILLGDTNGLIF.

This clone ranks as large. Within the sample, other DNA sequences also encode this same CDR3. This chain links TRDV2 with TRDJ1, with TRDD2 as a possible D gene (7 bases). CDR1 and CDR2 (germline): GEAIGNYY, EKD. The V and J ends lost 4 bases and 0 bases respectively, with 29 bases between them. The CDR3 covers 20 residues. The CDR3 loop is CACDPIPTSGAVKYTDKLIF. The CDR3 nucleotides read TGTGCCTGTGATCCTATTCCTACGTCTGGGGCCGTCAAGTACACCGATAAACTCATCTTT.

This clone was seen more than once but under ten times. TCRdb's entry gives the protein of a much larger clone, which mismatches this DNA's translation at residue 4, likely from a read error; the protein reported here is translated from the DNA. The gene calls are TRDV2 and TRDJ3; 9 bases agree with TRDD3. The germline CDR1 and CDR2 sequences are GEAIGNYY and EKD. V trimming: 5 bases; J trimming: 1 base; junction bases outside the gene matches: 11. The CDR3 contains 19 residues. The chain's CDR3 is CACGSDWGSRSWDTRQMFF. In DNA, the CDR3 is TGTGCCTGTGGCAGTGACTGGGGGAGCCGGTCCTGGGACACCCGACAGATGTTTTTC.

This clone came up a few times. TCRdb has a much larger clone's protein, which differs at residue 10 from the translation of this DNA, likely because of a read error; what is shown is the protein translated from the DNA. The genes are TRDV2 and TRDJ1; D is possibly TRDD3 (5 bases). The CDR3 runs 19 residues. Germline V lookup: CDR1 GEAIGNYY, CDR2 EKD. The ends were cut back, 0 bases at V and 3 bases at J, with 25 bases in the middle. DNA of the CDR3: TGTGCCTGTGACACCATCTCAGGTGGGGAATTACCCGTCCCCGATAAACTCATCTTT. This sequence encodes CACDTISGGELPVPDKLIF.

This clone has only a few counts. The amino acid sequence in TCRdb belongs to a much larger clone and departs from this DNA's translation at residue 4, likely a sequencing read error; the sequence shown is translated from the DNA. Here the CDR3 DNA reads TGTGCCTGTGGCGGACTGGGGGATACGGAGAGCTCCTGGGACACCCGACAGATGTTTTTC. Its translation: CACGGLGDTESSWDTRQMFF. The chain links TRDV2 to TRDJ3, with 13 bases that match TRDD3. Germline CDR1 GEAIGNYY, CDR2 EKD. J was trimmed by 0 bases and V by 5 bases; bases with no gene match: 9. The CDR3 has 20 residues.

This clone was seen a handful of times. V usage is TRDV2 and J usage is TRDJ1, with 8 positions matching TRDD3. Losses at the gene ends were 3 bases for V and 5 bases for J; bases not matched to a gene: 7. The CDR3 extends over 14 amino acids. The germline V gene encodes CDR1 GEAIGNYY and CDR2 EKD. The chain's CDR3 is CACDLLGAKDKLIF. As DNA, the CDR3 is TGTGCCTGTGACCTACTGGGGGCTAAAGATAAACTCATCTTT.

This clone was counted only a few times. The protein that TCRdb holds for this DNA derives from a much larger clone and differs from the translated DNA at residue 9, which likely indicates a read error; the protein shown here is translated from the DNA. The chain combines TRDV2 with TRDJ1, with 10 bases that match TRDD3. Germline values: CDR1 GEAIGNYY, CDR2 EKD. With V trimmed by 6 bases and J by 0 bases, 9 bases remained unmatched. This CDR3 has 16 residues. In DNA, the CDR3 is TGTGCCTGTTCTCCACTGGGGGATGCCTACACCGATAAACTCATCTTT. Residues: CACSPLGDAYTDKLIF.

This chain uses TRDV2 with TRDJ3; 7 positions match TRDD3. The CDR3 is made up of 18 amino acids. CDR1 and CDR2 from the germline V gene are GEAIGNYY and EKD. V trimming: 0 bases; J trimming: 0 bases; junction bases outside the gene matches: 4. Written as DNA, the CDR3 is TGTGCCTGTGACACCGGGGGATCCGGCTCCTGGGACACCCGACAGATGTTTTTC. Amino acids: CACDTGGSGSWDTRQMFF.

This clone was seen a few times. The chain carries TRDV2 and TRDJ3; 11 nucleotides agree with TRDD3. With V trimmed by 5 bases and J by 1 base, 6 bases remained unmatched. This CDR3 is built from 18 residues. The germline CDR1 and CDR2 sequences are GEAIGNYY and EKD. CDR3 region: CACVGLGDNSWDTRQMFF. In DNA form, the CDR3 reads TGTGCCTGTGTTGGACTGGGGGATAATTCCTGGGACACCCGACAGATGTTTTTC.

This clone was picked up one time. The V and J genes are TRDV2 and TRDJ1; 10 bases match TRDD3. The trim removed 1 base at V and 0 bases at J, leaving 10 bases unmatched. CDR3 size: 18 residues. The germline V gene has CDR1 GEAIGNYY and CDR2 EKD. This CDR3 reads CACDTLLLGDPYTDKLIF. The CDR3 coding sequence is TGTGCCTGTGACACTCTCTTACTGGGGGATCCGTACACCGATAAACTCATCTTT.

In regard to this clone: A far larger clone is off by one base, so a read error is likely. The chain carries TRDV2 and TRDJ1; D not certain. The CDR3 runs 18 residues. V lost 2 bases, J lost 0 bases, and 21 bases lay in between. Germline V gene sequence: CDR1 GEAIGNYY, CDR2 EKD. The CDR3 DNA is TGTGCCTGTGACATCGTAAGCGGATCTGAGGGGTACACCGATAAACTCATCTTT. It codes for CACDIVSGSEGYTDKLIF.

There are a few counts of this clone. This could be a read error, since a much larger clone is one nucleotide away. Other DNA sequences in this sample translate to the same CDR3. J is TRDJ1 and V is TRDV2; 9 bases map to TRDD3. Germline V gives CDR1 GEAIGNYY, CDR2 EKD. The CDR3 is made up of 16 amino acids. CDR3: CACDTLGDRGTDKLIF. CDR3 nucleotides: TGTGCCTGCGACACGCTGGGGGATCGAGGCACCGATAAACTCATCTTT.

This clone was observed a few times. A far larger clone is only one base removed, so a read error is likely. The rearrangement links TRDV2 to TRDJ1; 11 bases agree with TRDD3. This CDR3 is built from 17 residues. Germline V gives CDR1 GEAIGNYY, CDR2 EKD. CDR3 DNA sequence: TGTGCCTGTGGCACCATTGGGGGATACGCCAACACCGATAAACTCATCTTT. It codes for CACGTIGGYANTDKLIF.

This clone is medium-sized within its sample. The gene calls are TRDV2 and TRDJ1; D gene ambiguous. This CDR3 has 15 residues. V gave up 3 bases and J gave up 0 bases, with 13 bases separating them. In germline, CDR1 is GEAIGNYY, CDR2 EKD. The CDR3 DNA reads TGTGCCTGTGACCCCGTTGCTCTGTACACCGATAAACTCATCTTT. Its protein is CACDPVALYTDKLIF.

To note about this clone: TCRdb's protein, taken from a much larger clone, differs from this DNA's translation at residue 6, likely owing to a read error; the protein displayed comes from the DNA. This chain connects TRDV2 to TRDJ1; 8 bases align to TRDD3. The trim removed 0 bases at V and 3 bases at J, leaving 17 bases unmatched. The length of the CDR3 is 19 residues. Germline CDR1 reads GEAIGNYY; CDR2 reads EKD. The CDR3 nucleotides are TGTGCCTGTGACACCACCTCAGGTGGGGGATTACCCGTCCCCGATAAACTCATCTTT. This codes for CACDTTSGGGLPVPDKLIF.